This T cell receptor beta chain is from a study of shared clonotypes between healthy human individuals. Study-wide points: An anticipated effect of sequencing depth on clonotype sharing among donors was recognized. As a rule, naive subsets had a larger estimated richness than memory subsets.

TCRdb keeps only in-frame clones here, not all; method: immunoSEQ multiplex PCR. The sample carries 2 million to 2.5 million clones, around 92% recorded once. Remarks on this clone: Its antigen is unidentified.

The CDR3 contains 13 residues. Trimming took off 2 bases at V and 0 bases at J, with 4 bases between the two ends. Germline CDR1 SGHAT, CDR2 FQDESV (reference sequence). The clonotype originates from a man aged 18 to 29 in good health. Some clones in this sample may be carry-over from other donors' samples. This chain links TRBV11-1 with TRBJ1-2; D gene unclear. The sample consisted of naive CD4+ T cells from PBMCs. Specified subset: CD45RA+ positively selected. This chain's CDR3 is CASSLNSNYGYTF. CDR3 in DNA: TGTGCCAGCAGCTTAAACTCTAACTATGGCTACACCTTC.